This T cell receptor beta chain was sequenced during a study of blood T cells in healthy people across ages. General observations from the study: Among T cells, TCR beta diversity per million cells dropped roughly linearly as age rose. Unsorted PBMCs blocked a conclusive comparison of naive and antigen-experienced cells.

A note on this clonotype: Its antigen remains unidentified.

A sample-barcoded 5' primer and a J-beta primer mix were used in a second PCR of roughly 7 to 11 cycles. Each CDR3 protein gets one entry after TCRdb re-called the 5' RACE reads with MiXCR. The sample carries about 1,600,000 distinct CDR3 sequences, 35% to 45% recorded once. The CDR3 is 13 amino acids. Germline V gene lookup returns CDR1 LNHDA and CDR2 SQIVND (reference sequence). The chain links TRBV19 to TRBJ2-5; D uncertain. TRBJ2-7 matches the DNA end more closely, so the J call is doubtful. Sequencing was done on a sample of blood. The source is a woman between 18 and 30 years old in good health. The CDR3 spells CASSISPTGEQYF. Here the CDR3 DNA reads TGTGCCAGTAGTATTTCCCCAACGGGCGAGCAGTACTTC.